Shown below are 17 T cell receptor beta chains from a single sample sequenced in a study of shared clonotypes between healthy human individuals (dated by TCRdb to 2020 to 2021). The method was the immunoSEQ multiplex PCR assay. TCRdb provides this immuneACCESS table in a form limited to in-frame rearrangements. Some clones are lacking; in checked studies, under half of them reflect an unresolved V gene, and why the rest are absent is not known. The sample table holds under 2.5 million clones, of which about 90% were seen once. The top ten hold 0.37% of the sample. Material for sequencing was naive CD4+ T cells from PBMCs. Read against the paper, the sample's cell subset or site label means: CD45RA+ positively selected. All receptors derive from a man between 18 and 29 years old in good health. Some clones in this sample may be carry-over from other donors' samples.

This clone was counted a single time. The chain has TRBV9 and TRBJ2-3, with D hard to call. With 0 bases removed from V and 0 bases from J, the gap between germline ends came to 8 bases. The CDR3 sequence is 15 residues long. CDR1 is SGDLS, CDR2 YYNGEE, per germline. CDR3 protein: CASSVGSSSTDTQYF. The CDR3, as DNA: TGTGCCAGCAGCGTAGGATCAAGTAGCACAGATACGCAGTATTTT.

Points on this clone: This same CDR3 is encoded by further DNA sequences in the sample. The chain is built from TRBV18 and TRBJ2-7; D may be TRBD2 (5 bases). V shed 0 bases and J shed 4 bases, with 7 bases lying between them. CDR3 length equals 13 residues. Per germline, CDR1 KGHSH and CDR2 LQKENI. CDR3 nucleotide sequence: TGTGCCAGCTCACCACCCGGGGTTTACGAGCAGTACTTC. Its protein is CASSPPGVYEQYF.

The rearrangement joins TRBV28 to TRBJ2-6; possibly TRBD1 for D (7 bases). The CDR3 runs 17 residues. Trimming took 10 bases from V and 0 from J, leaving 19 bases between them. Germline CDR1 is MDHEN and CDR2 is SYDVKM. The CDR3 nucleotides read TGTGCCACCTCCGGGGGACAGCCCCACTCTGGGGCCAACGTCCTGACTTTC. Protein: CATSGGQPHSGANVLTF.

The V and J genes are TRBV6-6 and TRBJ2-2; perhaps TRBD1 as D (5 bases). Germline values: CDR1 MNHNY, CDR2 SVGAGI (reference sequence). The V end lost 11 bases, the J end lost 4 bases, and 20 bases lay between the germline ends. This CDR3 contains 15 residues. The DNA of the CDR3 is TGTGCCGTACAAATGGGGTGGGGCCCCACCGGGGAGCTGTTTTTT. Protein sequence: CAVQMGWGPTGELFF.

The chain joins TRBV19 to TRBJ1-5; D is unclear. CDR1 LNHDA and CDR2 SQIVND come from the germline V gene (reference sequence). This CDR3 spans 15 amino acids. V was cut by 1 base and J by 2 bases, with 9 bases left in between. CDR3 DNA sequence: TGTGCCAGTAGTATAGTCCCGCCGGGCAATCAGCCCCAGCATTTT. This codes for CASSIVPPGNQPQHF.

As DNA, the CDR3 is TGTGCCAGCTCACCGGTCGCGGGAGGTGAGGCAGATACGCAGTATTTT. Protein sequence: CASSPVAGGEADTQYF. The rearrangement links TRBV18 to TRBJ2-3, with 8 positions matching TRBD2. After removal of 3 bases from V and 4 bases from J, the junction contained 9 bases not matched to a gene. The germline V gene encodes CDR1 KGHSH and CDR2 LQKENI. This CDR3 has 16 residues.

The rearrangement links TRBV7-9 to TRBJ2-7; TRBD1 matches 11 bases. V shed 5 bases and J 0 bases; nucleotides not matched to a gene: 6. CDR1 SEHNR and CDR2 FQNEAQ come from the germline V gene (reference sequence). This CDR3 is 16 amino acids long. The DNA of the CDR3 is TGTGCCAGCAGCGGAAGGGGGACAGGGGGCTCCTACGAGCAGTACTTC. Its translation: CASSGRGTGGSYEQYF.

Only one count was recorded for this clone. The rearrangement uses TRBV5-1 and TRBJ2-7, with a possible D match to TRBD1 (6 bases). The CDR3 has 16 residues. The germline V and J ends were trimmed by 5 bases and 1 base, with 19 bases remaining between them. Per the germline V gene, CDR1 is SGHRS and CDR2 is YFSETQ. Here the CDR3 DNA reads TGCGCCAGCAGTTCGGATCCAGGGGCCGGGTCCTACGAGCAGTACTTC. This translates into CASSSDPGAGSYEQYF.

The chain uses TRBV6-5 and TRBJ2-1; 8 bases agree with TRBD2. The CDR3 spans 14 residues. V lost 6 bases to trimming and J lost 3 bases; unmatched junction nucleotides: 4. Germline assignment: CDR1 MNHEY and CDR2 SVGAGI. The CDR3, as DNA: TGTGCCAGCAGCACCGGGACTAGCTACAATGAGCAGTTCTTC. Translated: CASSTGTSYNEQFF.

The rearrangement uses TRBV10-3 and TRBJ1-4; 12 bases map to TRBD1. Per germline, CDR1 ENHRY and CDR2 SYGVKD. The CDR3 is 18 residues long. J lost 7 bases, V lost 4 bases, and 13 bases had no gene match. Here the CDR3 reads CAISAPPGQGAPSEKLFF. CDR3 nucleotides: TGTGCCATCAGTGCCCCCCCGGGACAGGGGGCGCCGAGTGAAAAACTGTTTTTT.

The chain joins TRBV28 to TRBJ2-1; D perhaps matches TRBD2 (7 bases). The CDR3 contains 14 residues. Germline CDR1 MDHEN, CDR2 SYDVKM. With 3 bases removed from V and 5 bases from J, the gap between germline ends came to 11 bases. CDR3 DNA sequence: TGTGCCAGCAGTTTTATAGGGGGGGACAATGAGCAGTTCTTC. Its translation: CASSFIGGDNEQFF.

The CDR3 region is CASSQDGGDIQYF. DNA for the CDR3: TGTGCCAGCAGCCAAGATGGCGGGGACATTCAGTACTTC. This rearrangement joins TRBV14 to TRBJ2-4, with D maybe TRBD2 (6 bases). V lost 0 bases and J 8 bases, leaving 8 bases between the germline ends. The germline gives CDR1 SGHDN, CDR2 FVKESK. CDR3 length equals 13 residues.

The rearrangement links TRBV4-3 to TRBJ1-1; TRBD1 might be the D (6 bases). Germline V gives CDR1 LGHNA, CDR2 YSLEER. Trimming stripped 4 bases from V and 5 bases from J, with 17 bases between. The CDR3 loop spans 15 amino acids. Here the CDR3 DNA reads TGCGCCAGCAGCCGCGGGACAAAGGGCGCGACTGAAGCTTTCTTT. It yields the protein CASSRGTKGATEAFF.

The chain carries TRBV19 and TRBJ2-3; D is ambiguous. The germline V and J ends were trimmed by 9 bases and 0 bases, with 16 bases remaining between them. This CDR3 spans 15 amino acids. Looked up from germline, CDR1 is LNHDA and CDR2 is SQIVND (reference sequence). The CDR3: CASSPGRTSTDTQYF. The CDR3 region has the DNA TGTGCCAGCAGTCCCGGGCGAACTAGCACAGATACGCAGTATTTT.

This chain's CDR3 is CASSMETVRGYTF. The DNA for the CDR3 is TGTGCCAGCAGTATGGAGACAGTAAGGGGCTACACCTTC. This rearrangement joins TRBV28 to TRBJ1-2; D may be TRBD1 (5 bases). With 5 bases removed from V and 8 bases from J, the gap between germline ends came to 15 bases. Per germline, CDR1 MDHEN and CDR2 SYDVKM. The CDR3 loop spans 13 amino acids.

The CDR3 sequence: CAAKTGRSYNEQFF. CDR3 coding DNA: TGTGCCGCTAAAACGGGAAGGTCCTACAATGAGCAGTTCTTC. This sequence joins TRBV27 and TRBJ2-1; possible D gene TRBD2, 5 bases. V lost 11 bases and J lost 1, with 15 bases in between. CDR1 and CDR2 from the germline V gene are MNHEY and SMNVEV (reference sequence). This CDR3 has 14 residues.

The CDR3 loop is CASSQGADNEQFF. DNA of the CDR3: TGTGCCAGCAGCCAAGGAGCCGACAATGAGCAGTTCTTC. The chain uses TRBV4-2 and TRBJ2-1; the D is unclear. Germline assignment: CDR1 LGHNA and CDR2 YNFKEQ. The germline V and J ends were trimmed by 1 base and 5 bases, with 6 bases remaining between them. The CDR3 runs 13 residues.